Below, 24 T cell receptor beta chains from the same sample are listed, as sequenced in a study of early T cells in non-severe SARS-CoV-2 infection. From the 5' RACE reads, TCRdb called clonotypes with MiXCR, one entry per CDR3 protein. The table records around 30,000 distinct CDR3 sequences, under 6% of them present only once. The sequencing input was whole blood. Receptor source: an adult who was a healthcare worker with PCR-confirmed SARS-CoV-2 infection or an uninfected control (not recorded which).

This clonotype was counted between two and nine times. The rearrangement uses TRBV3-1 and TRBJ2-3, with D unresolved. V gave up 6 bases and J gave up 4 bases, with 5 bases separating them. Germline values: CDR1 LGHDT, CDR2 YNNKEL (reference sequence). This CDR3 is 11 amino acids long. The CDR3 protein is CASREADTQYF. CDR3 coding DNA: TGTGCCAGCAGAGAGGCAGATACGCAGTATTTT.

The CDR3 protein is CATASGNNSPLHF. For the CDR3, the DNA is TGTGCCACCGCTTCGGGGAATAATTCACCCCTCCACTTT. This chain connects TRBV7-9 to TRBJ1-6; D gene uncertain. This CDR3 is built from 13 residues. V shed 10 bases and J shed 5 bases, with 12 bases lying between them. Germline V CDR1 and CDR2: SEHNR, FQNEAQ (reference sequence).

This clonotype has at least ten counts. In nucleotides, the CDR3 is TGCAGTGTCCAGCCCCAAGAGACCCAGTACTTC. As protein: CSVQPQETQYF. The rearrangement uses TRBV29-1 and TRBJ2-5; D is ambiguous. The germline V gene has CDR1 SQVTM and CDR2 ANQGSEA. This CDR3 contains 11 residues.

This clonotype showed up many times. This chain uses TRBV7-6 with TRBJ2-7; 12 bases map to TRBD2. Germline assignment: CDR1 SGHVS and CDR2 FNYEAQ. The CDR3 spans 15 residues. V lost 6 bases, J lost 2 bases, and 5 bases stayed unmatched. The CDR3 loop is CASSRTSGVPYEQYF. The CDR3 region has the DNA TGTGCCAGCAGTCGGACTAGCGGGGTACCCTACGAGCAGTACTTC.

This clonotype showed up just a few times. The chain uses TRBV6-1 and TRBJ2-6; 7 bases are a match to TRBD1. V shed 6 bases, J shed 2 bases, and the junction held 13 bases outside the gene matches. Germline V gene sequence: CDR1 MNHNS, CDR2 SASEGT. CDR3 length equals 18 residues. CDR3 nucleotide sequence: TGTGCCAGCAGCCGGAAGGGACAGTTAGGGGCTGGGGCCAACGTCCTGACTTTC. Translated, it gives CASSRKGQLGAGANVLTF.

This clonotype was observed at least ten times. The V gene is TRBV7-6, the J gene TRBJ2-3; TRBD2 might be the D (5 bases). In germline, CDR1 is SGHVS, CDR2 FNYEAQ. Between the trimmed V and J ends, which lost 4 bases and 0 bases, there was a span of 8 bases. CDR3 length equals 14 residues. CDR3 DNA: TGTGCCAGCAGCTCCAGGACTAGCACAGATACGCAGTATTTT. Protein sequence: CASSSRTSTDTQYF.

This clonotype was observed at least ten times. CDR3 sequence reads: CSVTGTANTEAFF. CDR3 sequence (DNA): TGCAGCGTAACCGGGACAGCGAACACTGAAGCTTTCTTT. This sequence joins TRBV29-1 and TRBJ1-1; TRBD1 aligns across 7 bases. The trim removed 6 bases at V and 1 base at J, leaving 5 bases unmatched. This CDR3 has 13 residues. CDR1 SQVTM and CDR2 ANQGSEA come from the germline V gene.

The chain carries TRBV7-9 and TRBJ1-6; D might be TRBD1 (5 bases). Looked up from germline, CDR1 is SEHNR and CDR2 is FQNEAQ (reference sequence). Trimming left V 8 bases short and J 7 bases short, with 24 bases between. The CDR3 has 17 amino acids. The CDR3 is CASGVWGSDRGNSPLHF. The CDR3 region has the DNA TGTGCCAGCGGGGTTTGGGGCTCCGATAGGGGAAATTCACCCCTCCACTTT.

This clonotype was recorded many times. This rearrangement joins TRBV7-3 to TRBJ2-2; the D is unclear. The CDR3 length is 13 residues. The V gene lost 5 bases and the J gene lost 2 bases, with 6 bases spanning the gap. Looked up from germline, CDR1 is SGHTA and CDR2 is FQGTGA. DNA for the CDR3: TGTGCCAGCAGCCAGACTAACACCGGGGAGCTGTTTTTT. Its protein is CASSQTNTGELFF.

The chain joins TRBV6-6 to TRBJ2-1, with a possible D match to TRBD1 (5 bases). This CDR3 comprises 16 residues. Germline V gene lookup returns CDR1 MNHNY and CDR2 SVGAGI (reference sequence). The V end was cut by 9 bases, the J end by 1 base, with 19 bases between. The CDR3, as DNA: TGTGCCAGTTCCCCGCAGGGCTGGGTTTCCTACAATGAGCAGTTCTTC. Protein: CASSPQGWVSYNEQFF.

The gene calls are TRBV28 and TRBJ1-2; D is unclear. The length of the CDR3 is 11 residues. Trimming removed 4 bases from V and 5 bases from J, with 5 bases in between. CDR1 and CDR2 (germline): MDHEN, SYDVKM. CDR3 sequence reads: CASSSKYGYTF. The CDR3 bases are TGTGCCAGCAGTTCAAAGTATGGCTACACCTTC.

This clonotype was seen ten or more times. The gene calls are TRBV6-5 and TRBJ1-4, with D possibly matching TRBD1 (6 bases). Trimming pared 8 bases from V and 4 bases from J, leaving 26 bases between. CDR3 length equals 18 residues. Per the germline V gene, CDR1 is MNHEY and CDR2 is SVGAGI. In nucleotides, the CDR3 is TGTGCCAGCGGTCGCGGACAGCCGTCATCATATATTAATGAAAAACTGTTTTTT. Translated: CASGRGQPSSYINEKLFF.

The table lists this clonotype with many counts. CDR3 amino acids: CAISPGELETQYF. CDR3 bases: TGTGCCATCAGTCCCGGGGAGTTGGAGACCCAGTACTTC. The chain couples TRBV10-3 to TRBJ2-5, with D possibly TRBD2 on 5 matching bases. The length of the CDR3 is 13 residues. The germline V and J ends were trimmed by 5 bases and 5 bases, with 12 bases remaining between them. CDR1 is ENHRY and CDR2 is SYGVKD in the germline V gene.

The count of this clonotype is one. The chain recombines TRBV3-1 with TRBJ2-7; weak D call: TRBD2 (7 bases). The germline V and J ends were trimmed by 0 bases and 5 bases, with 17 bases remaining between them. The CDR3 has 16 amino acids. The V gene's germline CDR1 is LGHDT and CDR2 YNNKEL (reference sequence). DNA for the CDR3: TGTGCCAGCAGCCAAGATCGGGGGGCTGCGGGGAACGAGCAGTACTTC. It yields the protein CASSQDRGAAGNEQYF.

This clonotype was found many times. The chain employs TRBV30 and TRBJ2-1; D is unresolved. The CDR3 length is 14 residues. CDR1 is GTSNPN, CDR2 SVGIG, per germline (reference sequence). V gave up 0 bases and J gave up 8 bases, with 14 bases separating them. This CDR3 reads CAWSVGGSLDEQFF. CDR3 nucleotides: TGTGCCTGGAGTGTAGGTGGTAGTTTGGATGAGCAGTTCTTC.

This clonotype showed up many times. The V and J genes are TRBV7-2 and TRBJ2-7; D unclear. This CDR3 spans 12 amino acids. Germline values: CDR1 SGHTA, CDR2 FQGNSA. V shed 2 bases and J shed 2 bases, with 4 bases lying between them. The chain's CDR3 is CASSLTAYEQYF. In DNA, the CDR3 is TGTGCCAGCAGCTTAACAGCCTACGAGCAGTACTTC.

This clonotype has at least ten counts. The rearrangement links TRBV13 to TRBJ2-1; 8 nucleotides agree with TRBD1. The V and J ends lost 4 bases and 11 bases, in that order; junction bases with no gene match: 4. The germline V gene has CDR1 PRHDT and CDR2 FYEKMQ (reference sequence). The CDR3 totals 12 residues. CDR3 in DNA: TGTGCCAGCAGCTCCGGACAGGGCCAGCAGTTCTTC. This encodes CASSSGQGQQFF.

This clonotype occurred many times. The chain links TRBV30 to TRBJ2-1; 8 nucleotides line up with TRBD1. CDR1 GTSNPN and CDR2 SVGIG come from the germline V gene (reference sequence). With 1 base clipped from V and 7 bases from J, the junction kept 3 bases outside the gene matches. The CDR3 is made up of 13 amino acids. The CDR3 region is CAWSGQGKNEQFF. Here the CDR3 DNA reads TGTGCCTGGAGTGGACAGGGGAAGAATGAGCAGTTCTTC.

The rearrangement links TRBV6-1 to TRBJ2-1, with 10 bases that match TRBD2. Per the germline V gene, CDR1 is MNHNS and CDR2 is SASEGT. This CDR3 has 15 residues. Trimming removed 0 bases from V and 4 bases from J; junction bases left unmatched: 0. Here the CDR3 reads CASSEASGGYNEQFF. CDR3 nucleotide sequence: TGTGCCAGCAGTGAAGCTAGCGGGGGGTACAATGAGCAGTTCTTC.

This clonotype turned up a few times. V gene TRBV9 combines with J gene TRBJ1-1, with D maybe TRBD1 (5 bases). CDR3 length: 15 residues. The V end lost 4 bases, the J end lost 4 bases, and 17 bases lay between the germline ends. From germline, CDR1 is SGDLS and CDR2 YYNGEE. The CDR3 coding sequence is TGTGCCAGCAGCCCTCACCTACAGGCCAGCACTGAAGCTTTCTTT. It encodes CASSPHLQASTEAFF.

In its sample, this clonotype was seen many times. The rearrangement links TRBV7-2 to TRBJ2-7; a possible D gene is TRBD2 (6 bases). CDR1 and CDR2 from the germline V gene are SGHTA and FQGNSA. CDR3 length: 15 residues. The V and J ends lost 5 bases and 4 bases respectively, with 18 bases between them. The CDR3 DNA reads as TGTGCCAGCAGCCCCCGAGCGGGTAGCATGTACGAGCAGTACTTC. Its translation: CASSPRAGSMYEQYF.

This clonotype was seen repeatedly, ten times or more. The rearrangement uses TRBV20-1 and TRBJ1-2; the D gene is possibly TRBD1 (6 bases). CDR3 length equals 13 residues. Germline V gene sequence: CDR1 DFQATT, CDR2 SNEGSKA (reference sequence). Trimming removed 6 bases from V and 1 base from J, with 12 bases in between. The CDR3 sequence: CSAQADSNYGYTF. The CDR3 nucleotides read TGCAGTGCCCAAGCGGACAGTAACTATGGCTACACCTTC.

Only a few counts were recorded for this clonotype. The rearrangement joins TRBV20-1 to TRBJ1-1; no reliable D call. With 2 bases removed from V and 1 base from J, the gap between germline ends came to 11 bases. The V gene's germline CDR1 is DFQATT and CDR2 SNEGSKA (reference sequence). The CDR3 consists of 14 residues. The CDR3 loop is CSARIKEGNTEAFF. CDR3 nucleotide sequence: TGCAGTGCTAGAATTAAGGAGGGGAACACTGAAGCTTTCTTT.

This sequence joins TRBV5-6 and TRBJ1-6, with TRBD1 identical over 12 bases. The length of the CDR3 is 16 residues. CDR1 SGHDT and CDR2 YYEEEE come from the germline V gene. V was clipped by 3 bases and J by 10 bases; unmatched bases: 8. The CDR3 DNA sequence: TGTGCCAGCAGCTACCGGGACAGGGGGCATCGGTCACCCCTCCACTTT. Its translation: CASSYRDRGHRSPLHF.